Listed here are 5 T cell receptor beta chains from one sample, sequenced in a study of T cell repertoires in cytomegalovirus infection. TCRdb analysed the reads with MiXCR anew, one entry per CDR3 protein. Of approximately 910,000 distinct CDR3 sequences listed, 30% to 40% are singletons. These receptors have no known antigen. Source: cultured CD8+ T cells from PBMCs, taken from culture after CMV antigen stimulation. Receptors were obtained from a human donor in good health (CMV status not recorded). Some clones in this sample may be carry-over from other donors' samples.

The CDR3 DNA reads as TGTGCCACCAGTGACCGCACTAGGTTCTATGGCTACACCTTC. Translating it yields CATSDRTRFYGYTF. The chain is built from TRBV24-1 and TRBJ1-2; no firm D call. CDR3 size: 14 residues. Trimming removed 4 bases from V and 4 bases from J, with 12 bases in between. Germline V gives CDR1 KGHDR, CDR2 SFDVKD.

This clonotype was observed at least ten times. The chain has TRBV7-9 and TRBJ2-5, with D maybe TRBD1 (5 bases). The germline CDR1 and CDR2 sequences are SEHNR and FQNEAQ (reference sequence). The CDR3 totals 14 residues. Trimming took off 4 bases at V and 1 base at J, with 10 bases between the two ends. The CDR3 protein is CASSSPDSQETQYF. The CDR3 DNA sequence: TGTGCCAGCAGCTCTCCCGACAGCCAAGAGACCCAGTACTTC.

This clonotype was picked up one time. The rearrangement uses TRBV6-2 or TRBV6-3 and TRBJ1-1; maybe TRBD1 (6 bases). V was shortened by 4 bases and J by 0 bases, with 12 bases between the two germline ends. Germline CDR1 reads MNHEY; CDR2 reads SVGEGT. There are 15 residues in the CDR3. The CDR3 protein is CASSLQGSMNTEAFF. In nucleotides, the CDR3 is TGTGCCAGCAGTTTACAGGGAAGCATGAACACTGAAGCTTTCTTT.

This clonotype was picked up a small number of times. The genes are TRBV6-2 or TRBV6-3 and TRBJ2-7; D uncertain. With 0 bases removed from V and 5 bases from J, the gap between germline ends came to 2 bases. The CDR3 is made up of 11 amino acids. In germline, CDR1 is MNHEY, CDR2 SVGEGT. The CDR3 reads CASSYSDEQYV. For the CDR3, the DNA is TGTGCCAGCAGTTACTCGGACGAGCAGTACGTC.

In its sample, this clonotype was seen many times. The chain employs TRBV7-9 and TRBJ2-1, with D maybe TRBD1 (5 bases). Per germline, CDR1 SEHNR and CDR2 FQNEAQ (reference sequence). V was clipped by 5 bases and J by 0 bases, with 11 bases between them. This CDR3 has 15 amino acids. CDR3 protein: CASSTTASSYNEQFF. CDR3 bases: TGTGCCAGCAGCACGACAGCTTCCTCCTACAATGAGCAGTTCTTC.